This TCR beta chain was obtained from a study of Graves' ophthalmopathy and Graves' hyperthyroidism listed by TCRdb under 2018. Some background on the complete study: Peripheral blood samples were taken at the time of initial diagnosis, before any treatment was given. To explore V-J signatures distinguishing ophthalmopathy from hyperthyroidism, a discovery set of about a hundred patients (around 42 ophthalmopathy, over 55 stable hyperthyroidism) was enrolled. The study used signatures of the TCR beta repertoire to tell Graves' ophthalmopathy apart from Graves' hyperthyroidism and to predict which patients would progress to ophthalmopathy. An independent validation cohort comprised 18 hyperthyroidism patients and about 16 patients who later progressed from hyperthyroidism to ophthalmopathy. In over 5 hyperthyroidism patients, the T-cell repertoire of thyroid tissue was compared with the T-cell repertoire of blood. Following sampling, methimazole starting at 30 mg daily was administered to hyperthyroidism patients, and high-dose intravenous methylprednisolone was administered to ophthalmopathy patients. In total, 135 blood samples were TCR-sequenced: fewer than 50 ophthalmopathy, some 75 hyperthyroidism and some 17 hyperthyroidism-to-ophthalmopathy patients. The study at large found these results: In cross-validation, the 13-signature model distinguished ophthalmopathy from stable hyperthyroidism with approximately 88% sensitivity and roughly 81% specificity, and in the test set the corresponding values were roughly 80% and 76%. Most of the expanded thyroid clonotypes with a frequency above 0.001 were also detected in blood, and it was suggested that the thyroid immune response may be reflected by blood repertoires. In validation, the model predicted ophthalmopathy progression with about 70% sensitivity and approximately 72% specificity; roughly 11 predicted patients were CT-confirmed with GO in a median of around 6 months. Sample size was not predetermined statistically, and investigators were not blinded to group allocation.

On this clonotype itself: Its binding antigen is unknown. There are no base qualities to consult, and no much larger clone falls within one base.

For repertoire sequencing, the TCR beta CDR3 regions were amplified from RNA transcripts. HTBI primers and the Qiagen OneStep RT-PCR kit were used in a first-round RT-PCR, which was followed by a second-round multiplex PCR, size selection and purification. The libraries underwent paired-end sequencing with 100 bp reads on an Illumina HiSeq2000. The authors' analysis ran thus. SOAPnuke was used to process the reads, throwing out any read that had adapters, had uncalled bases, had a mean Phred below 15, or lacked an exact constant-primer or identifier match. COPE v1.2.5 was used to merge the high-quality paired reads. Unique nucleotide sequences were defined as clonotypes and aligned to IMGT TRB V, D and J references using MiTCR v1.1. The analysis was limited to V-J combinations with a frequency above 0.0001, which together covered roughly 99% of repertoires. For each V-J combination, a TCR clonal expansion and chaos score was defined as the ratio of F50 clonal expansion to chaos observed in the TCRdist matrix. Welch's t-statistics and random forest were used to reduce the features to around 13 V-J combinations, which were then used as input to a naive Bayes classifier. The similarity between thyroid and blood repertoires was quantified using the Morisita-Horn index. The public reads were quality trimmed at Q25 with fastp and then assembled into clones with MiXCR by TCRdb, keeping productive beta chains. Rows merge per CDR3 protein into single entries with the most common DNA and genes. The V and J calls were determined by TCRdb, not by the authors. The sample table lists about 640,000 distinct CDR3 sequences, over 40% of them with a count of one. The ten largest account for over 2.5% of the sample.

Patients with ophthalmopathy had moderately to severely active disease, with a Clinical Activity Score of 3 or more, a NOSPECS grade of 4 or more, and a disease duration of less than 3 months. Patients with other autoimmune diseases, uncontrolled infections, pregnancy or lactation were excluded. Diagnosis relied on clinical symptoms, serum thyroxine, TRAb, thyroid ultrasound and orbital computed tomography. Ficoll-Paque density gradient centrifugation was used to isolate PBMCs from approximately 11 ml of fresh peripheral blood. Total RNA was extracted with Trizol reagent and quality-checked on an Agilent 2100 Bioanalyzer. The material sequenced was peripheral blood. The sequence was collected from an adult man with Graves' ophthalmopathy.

The CDR3 region has the sequence CSARDRPGALGNTF. The DNA is TGCAGTGCTAGAGATCGTCCAGGGGCTCTCGGAAACACCTTC. The chain is assembled from TRBV20-1 and TRBJ1-2; TRBD1 is a possible D gene, resting on 6 matching bases. The junction carries 20 bases between V and J, which are trimmed by 0 bases and 12 bases respectively. Based on the germline V gene (reference sequence), the CDR1 and CDR2 sequences are DFQATT and SNEGSKA. Taken from cysteine to phenylalanine, the CDR3 has 14 residues. Of all the DNA, just the CDR3 is kept, 42 bases in frame from base 1.